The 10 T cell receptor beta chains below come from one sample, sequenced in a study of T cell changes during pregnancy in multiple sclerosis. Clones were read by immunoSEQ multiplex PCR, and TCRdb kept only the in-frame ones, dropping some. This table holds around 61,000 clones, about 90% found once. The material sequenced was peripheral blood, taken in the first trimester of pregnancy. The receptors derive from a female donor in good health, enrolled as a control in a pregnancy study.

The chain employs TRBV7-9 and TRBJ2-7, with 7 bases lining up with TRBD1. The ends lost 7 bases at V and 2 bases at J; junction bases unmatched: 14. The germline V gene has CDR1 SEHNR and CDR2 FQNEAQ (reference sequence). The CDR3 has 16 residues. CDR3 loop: CASTNSRGLITYEQYF. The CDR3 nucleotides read TGTGCCAGCACCAACTCGAGGGGGCTCATAACCTACGAGCAGTACTTC.

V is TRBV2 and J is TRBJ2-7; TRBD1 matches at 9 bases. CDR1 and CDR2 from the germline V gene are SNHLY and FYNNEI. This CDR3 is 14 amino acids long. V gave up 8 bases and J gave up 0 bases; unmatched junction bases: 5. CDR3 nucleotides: TGTGCCAGCCTGAGGACAGGGGCCTCCTACGAGCAGTACTTC. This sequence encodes CASLRTGASYEQYF.

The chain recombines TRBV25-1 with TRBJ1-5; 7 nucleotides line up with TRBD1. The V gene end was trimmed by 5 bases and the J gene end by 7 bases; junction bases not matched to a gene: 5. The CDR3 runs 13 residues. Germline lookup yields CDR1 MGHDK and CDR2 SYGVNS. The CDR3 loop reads CASSPPGGQPQHF. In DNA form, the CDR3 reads TGTGCCAGCAGTCCGCCAGGGGGACAGCCCCAGCATTTT.

Here the CDR3 DNA reads TGTGCCAGCAGTGAATTACGGGGGTCCTACAATGAGCAGTTCTTC. Residues: CASSELRGSYNEQFF. This chain uses TRBV25-1 with TRBJ2-1; D may be TRBD2 (6 bases). The CDR3 is made up of 15 amino acids. Germline assignment: CDR1 MGHDK and CDR2 SYGVNS. Trimming stripped 1 base from V and 1 base from J, with 8 bases between.

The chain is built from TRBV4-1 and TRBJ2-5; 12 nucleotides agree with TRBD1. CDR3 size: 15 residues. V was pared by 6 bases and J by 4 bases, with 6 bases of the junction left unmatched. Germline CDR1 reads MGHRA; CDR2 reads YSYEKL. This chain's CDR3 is CASREGQGAGETQYF. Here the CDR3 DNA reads TGCGCCAGCAGGGAGGGACAGGGGGCGGGAGAGACCCAGTACTTC.

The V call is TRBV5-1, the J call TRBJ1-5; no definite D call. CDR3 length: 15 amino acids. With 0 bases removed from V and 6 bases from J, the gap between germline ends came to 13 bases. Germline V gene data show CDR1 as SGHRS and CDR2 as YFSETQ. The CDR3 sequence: CASSLDSAAGQPQHF. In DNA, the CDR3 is TGCGCCAGCAGCTTGGACTCGGCAGCAGGTCAGCCCCAGCATTTT. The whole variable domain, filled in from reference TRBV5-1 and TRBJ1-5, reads KAGVTQTPRYLIKTRGQQVTLSCSPISGHRSVSWYQQTPGQGLQFLFEYFSETQRNKGNFPGRFSGRQFSNSRSEMNVSTLELGDSALYLCASSLDSAAGQPQHFGDGTRLSIL.

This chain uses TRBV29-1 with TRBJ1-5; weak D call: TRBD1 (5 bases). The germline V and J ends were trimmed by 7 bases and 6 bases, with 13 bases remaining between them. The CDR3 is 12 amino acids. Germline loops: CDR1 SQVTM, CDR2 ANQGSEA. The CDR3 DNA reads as TGCAGCGCCACAGGTTCGGGTCAGCCCCAGCATTTT. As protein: CSATGSGQPQHF.

The CDR3 sequence: CASSVDRGNTGELFF. CDR3 nucleotide sequence: TGTGCCAGCAGCGTAGATCGGGGTAACACCGGGGAGCTGTTTTTT. This chain connects TRBV9 to TRBJ2-2; weak D call: TRBD2 (5 bases). V lost 0 bases and J 2 bases, leaving 8 bases between the germline ends. The CDR3 consists of 15 residues. CDR1 and CDR2 (germline): SGDLS, YYNGEE.

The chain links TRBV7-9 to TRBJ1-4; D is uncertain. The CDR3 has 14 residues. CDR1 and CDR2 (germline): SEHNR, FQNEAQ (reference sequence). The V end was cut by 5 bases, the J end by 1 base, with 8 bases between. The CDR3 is CASSPPRTNEKLFF. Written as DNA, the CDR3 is TGTGCCAGCAGCCCCCCGAGAACTAATGAAAAACTGTTTTTT.

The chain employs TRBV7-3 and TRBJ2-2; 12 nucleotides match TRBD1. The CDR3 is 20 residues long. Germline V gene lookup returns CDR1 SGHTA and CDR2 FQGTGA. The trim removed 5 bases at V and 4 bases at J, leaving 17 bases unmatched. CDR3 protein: CASSPRIRDRGLYGTGELFF. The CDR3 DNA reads TGTGCCAGCAGCCCCCGTATCCGGGACAGGGGGCTGTACGGCACCGGGGAGCTGTTTTTT.